One and the same sample provided the 18 T cell receptor beta chains below, sequenced in a study of T cell responses to AZD1222 COVID-19 vaccine. Method: immunoSEQ multiplex PCR; TCRdb's copy keeps in-frame clones and lacks some. The sample consists of approximately 110,000 clones, under 90% of them appearing once. Specimen: peripheral blood, collected on day 0 of AZD1222 vaccination. The receptors come from an adult in good health.

The chain employs TRBV9 and TRBJ1-4; D is possibly TRBD1 (6 bases). The CDR3 contains 15 residues. V was shortened by 0 bases and J by 5 bases, with 11 bases between the two germline ends. Germline CDR1 SGDLS, CDR2 YYNGEE. The CDR3 sequence: CASSVGGQINEKLFF. Written as DNA, the CDR3 is TGTGCCAGCAGCGTAGGCGGACAGATCAATGAAAAACTGTTTTTT.

The chain combines TRBV6-6 with TRBJ2-7; D is uncertain. Between the trimmed V and J ends, which lost 2 bases and 0 bases, there was a span of 8 bases. CDR1 MNHNY and CDR2 SVGAGI come from the germline V gene (reference sequence). The CDR3 is 14 amino acids. The CDR3 coding sequence is TGTGCCAGCAGTTACATCCCTAGCTCCTACGAGCAGTACTTC. This sequence encodes CASSYIPSSYEQYF.

The chain combines TRBV6-5 with TRBJ1-2; 7 positions agree with TRBD1. Trimming took 6 bases from V and 4 from J; bases not matched to a gene: 5. The CDR3 is 13 residues long. From germline, CDR1 is MNHEY and CDR2 SVGAGI. This chain's CDR3 is CASRFRGAYGYTF. The CDR3 DNA sequence: TGTGCCAGCAGGTTCAGGGGGGCCTATGGCTACACCTTC.

The gene calls are TRBV30 and TRBJ1-1; the D gene is possibly TRBD1 (6 bases). Trimming cost V 7 bases and J 6 bases, with 18 bases left between them. The length of the CDR3 is 13 residues. The germline gives CDR1 GTSNPN, CDR2 SVGIG (reference sequence). This CDR3 reads CASSRRGAAEAFF. CDR3 sequence (DNA): TGTGCCTCTTCCCGACGGGGGGCGGCTGAAGCTTTCTTT.

The rearrangement joins TRBV7-2 to TRBJ1-5, with D hard to call. The V and J ends lost 5 bases and 4 bases respectively, with 15 bases between them. CDR3 length: 15 residues. Germline CDR1 reads SGHTA; CDR2 reads FQGNSA. CDR3 sequence (DNA): TGTGCCAGCAGCCCCGGGGATAACCCAAATCAGCCCCAGCATTTT. This translates into CASSPGDNPNQPQHF.

About this clone itself: Other nucleotide sequences from this sample produce the same CDR3. The CDR3 region has the DNA TGCAGCGTGGGACATTCCGGAGATACGCAGTATTTT. It encodes CSVGHSGDTQYF. This chain connects TRBV29-1 to TRBJ2-3; a possible D gene is TRBD1 (6 bases). The CDR3 consists of 12 residues. Germline V gene data show CDR1 as SQVTM and CDR2 as ANQGSEA. The V gene lost 6 bases and the J gene lost 5 bases, with 12 bases spanning the gap.

This clone came up once. The gene calls are TRBV19 and TRBJ2-7, with D perhaps given as TRBD1 or TRBD2 (5 bases each). Trimming cost V 9 bases and J 2 bases, with 14 bases left between them. Germline CDR1 reads LNHDA; CDR2 reads SQIVND (reference sequence). This CDR3 has 13 residues. CDR3 DNA sequence: TGTGCCAGGATGGGGCAGGGAGCCTACGAGCAGTACTTC. As protein: CARMGQGAYEQYF.

This rearrangement joins TRBV6-5 to TRBJ1-2, with D unclear. Germline assignment: CDR1 MNHEY and CDR2 SVGAGI. Deletions cut 4 bases from V and 1 base from J, with 13 bases between. The CDR3 is made up of 15 amino acids. The DNA of the CDR3 is TGTGCCAGCAGTTCAGGAGTTTCCATTAACTATGGCTACACCTTC. Translation: CASSSGVSINYGYTF.

This chain links TRBV27 with TRBJ1-5; 9 nucleotides line up with TRBD1. This CDR3 is built from 18 residues. J gave up 1 base and V 4 bases, and 11 bases lay outside the gene matches. The germline V gene encodes CDR1 MNHEY and CDR2 SMNVEV (reference sequence). The CDR3 coding sequence is TGTGCCAGCAGTTGGACAGGGGTGGCCCTTTGGAGCAATCAGCCCCAGCATTTT. Its translation: CASSWTGVALWSNQPQHF.

This clone was observed a single time. The chain combines TRBV5-1 with TRBJ2-3; no definite D call. CDR1 is SGHRS, CDR2 YFSETQ, per germline. The CDR3 contains 15 residues. V lost 2 bases and J 1 base, leaving 11 bases between the germline ends. CDR3: CASSFGFSGTDTQYF. The CDR3 bases are TGCGCCAGCAGCTTTGGGTTCTCTGGCACAGATACGCAGTATTTT.

V gene TRBV7-3 combines with J gene TRBJ2-6; 7 positions match TRBD1. This CDR3 contains 18 residues. The germline gives CDR1 SGHTA, CDR2 FQGTGA. V gave up 0 bases and J gave up 0 bases; unmatched junction bases: 5. CDR3: CASSLTRDSNSGANVLTF. CDR3 in DNA: TGTGCCAGCAGCTTAACCCGGGACAGTAACTCTGGGGCCAACGTCCTGACTTTC. The variable domain in full, completed from reference TRBV7-3 and TRBJ2-6, reads GAGVSQTPSNKVTEKGKYVELRCDPISGHTALYWYRQSLGQGPEFLIYFQGTGAADDSGLPNDRFFAVRPEGSVSTLKIQRTERGDSAVYLCASSLTRDSNSGANVLTFGAGSRLTVL.

The chain couples TRBV18 to TRBJ1-5; D gene ambiguous. Trimming took off 3 bases at V and 4 bases at J, with 13 bases between the two ends. CDR1 is KGHSH, CDR2 LQKENI, per germline. The CDR3 has 15 residues. The CDR3 bases are TGTGCCAGCTCACCCTTAGGCAGCATAAATCAGCCCCAGCATTTT. Encoded protein: CASSPLGSINQPQHF.

V usage is TRBV21-1 and J usage is TRBJ2-7; the D call TRBD2 from the table was never checked on the DNA. TRBV21-1 has pseudogene status. This CDR3 comprises 21 residues. For the CDR3, the DNA is TGTGCCAGCAGCAAAAGGACGGGAGGGTCACCCACCCTCCCTCAAGACTACGAGCAGTACTTC. Protein: CASSKRTGGSPTLPQDYEQYF.

The chain recombines TRBV18 with TRBJ2-7; D call uncertain. Trimming removed 6 bases from V and 2 bases from J, with 11 bases in between. The V gene's germline CDR1 is KGHSH and CDR2 LQKENI. The CDR3 extends over 13 amino acids. The CDR3 is CASSHKGTYEQYF. The CDR3 DNA reads TGTGCCAGCTCCCACAAGGGAACCTACGAGCAGTACTTC.

The genes are TRBV4-2 and TRBJ2-2; 7 positions agree with TRBD2. CDR3 length: 17 residues. Trimming removed 0 bases from V and 1 base from J; junction bases left unmatched: 5. Per the germline V gene, CDR1 is LGHNA and CDR2 is YNFKEQ. In DNA form, the CDR3 reads TGTGCCAGCAGCCAAGAGTTTGCTAGCGGGAACACCGGGGAGCTGTTTTTT. Amino acids: CASSQEFASGNTGELFF.

V and J are TRBV30 and TRBJ2-1; D might be TRBD1 (7 bases). The V gene's germline CDR1 is GTSNPN and CDR2 SVGIG (reference sequence). The CDR3 has 14 amino acids. Trimming shortened V by 5 bases and J by 10 bases, and 21 bases separated the two germline ends. This CDR3 reads CAWSQGVVREEQFF. The CDR3 DNA is TGTGCCTGGTCTCAGGGGGTCGTCCGGGAGGAGCAGTTCTTC.

V usage is TRBV7-2 and J usage is TRBJ2-5; the D gene is possibly TRBD2 (6 bases). CDR1 and CDR2 from the germline V gene are SGHTA and FQGNSA. Trimming stripped 5 bases from V and 5 bases from J, with 18 bases between. The length of the CDR3 is 15 residues. The CDR3 protein is CASSTPVEGHETQYF. Here the CDR3 DNA reads TGTGCCAGCAGCACCCCCGTGGAGGGGCACGAGACCCAGTACTTC.

The CDR3, as DNA: TGTGCCAGCAGCCAAGATACAGGCGGGATCGATTTAGATACGCAGTATTTT. It specifies CASSQDTGGIDLDTQYF. This chain uses TRBV4-2 with TRBJ2-3; possibly TRBD2 for D (6 bases). With 0 bases removed from V and 5 bases from J, the gap between germline ends came to 18 bases. The CDR3 runs 17 residues. Germline CDR1 and CDR2: LGHNA and YNFKEQ.